This section outlines one T cell receptor (beta chain) sequence together with its context. Sequenced by immunoSEQ multiplex PCR; TCRdb stores in-frame clones only, minus some. The table includes 200,000 or so clones, 80% to 90% detected once. The data originate from a study of blood T cell repertoires in COVID-19. Study-wide background: Sources were T cells, B-cell-depleted T cells, or PBMCs; the material itself was cDNA or gDNA.

This clonotype originated in a man between 35 and 55 years old who had recovered from COVID-19. The sample consisted of peripheral blood.

CDR3 protein: CASSGGHWNTEAFF. The CDR3 DNA is TGCGCCAGCAGCGGGGGACATTGGAACACTGAAGCTTTCTTT. The chain combines TRBV5-1 with TRBJ1-1; TRBD1 might be the D (6 bases). CDR3 size: 14 residues. The germline V and J ends were trimmed by 4 bases and 1 base, with 11 bases remaining between them. Germline V lookup: CDR1 SGHRS, CDR2 YFSETQ.